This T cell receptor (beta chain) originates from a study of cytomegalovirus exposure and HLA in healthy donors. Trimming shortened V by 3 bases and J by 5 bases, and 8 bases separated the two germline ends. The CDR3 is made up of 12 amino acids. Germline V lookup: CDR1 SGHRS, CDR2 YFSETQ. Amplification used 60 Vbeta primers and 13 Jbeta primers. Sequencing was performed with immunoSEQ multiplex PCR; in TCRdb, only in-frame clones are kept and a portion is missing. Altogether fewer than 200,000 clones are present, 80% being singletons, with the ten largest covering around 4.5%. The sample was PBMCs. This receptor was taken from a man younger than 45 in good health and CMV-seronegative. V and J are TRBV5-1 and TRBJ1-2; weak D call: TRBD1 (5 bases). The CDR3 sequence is CASSWGDYGYTF. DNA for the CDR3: TGCGCCAGCAGCTGGGGGGATTATGGCTACACCTTC.